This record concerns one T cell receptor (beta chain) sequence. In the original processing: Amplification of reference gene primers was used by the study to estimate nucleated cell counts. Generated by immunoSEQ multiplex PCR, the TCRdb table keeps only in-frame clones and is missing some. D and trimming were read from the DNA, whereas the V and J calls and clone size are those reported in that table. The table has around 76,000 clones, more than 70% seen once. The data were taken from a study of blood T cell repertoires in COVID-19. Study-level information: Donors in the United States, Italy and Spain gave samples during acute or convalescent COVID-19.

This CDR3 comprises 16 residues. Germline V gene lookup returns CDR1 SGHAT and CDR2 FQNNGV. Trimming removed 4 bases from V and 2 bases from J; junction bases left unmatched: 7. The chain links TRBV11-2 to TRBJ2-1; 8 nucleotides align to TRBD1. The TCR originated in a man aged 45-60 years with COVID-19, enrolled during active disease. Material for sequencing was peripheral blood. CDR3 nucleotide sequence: TGTGCCAGCAGCTGGACAGGGCGGAGGACCTACAATGAGCAGTTCTTC. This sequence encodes CASSWTGRRTYNEQFF.